These 24 T cell receptor beta chains originate from one sample sequenced in a study of shared clonotypes between healthy human individuals. Here immunoSEQ multiplex PCR was the method, and the copy in TCRdb shows in-frame clones only, minus some. This table has some 630,000 clones, 90% to 97% appearing once. CD8 cells regarded as naive lacked CD45RO, were positively chosen for CCR7, and omitted terminally differentiated effector memory CD45RA+ cells. The sample was naive CD8+ T cells sorted from blood. The receptors stem from a woman aged 25 to 45 in good health.

The sample holds one count of this clone. The chain employs TRBV5-4 and TRBJ2-5; the D call may be TRBD1 or TRBD2 (5 bases each). Trimming removed 4 bases at V and 4 bases at J, with 11 bases between. Germline loops: CDR1 SGHNT, CDR2 YYREEE (reference sequence). The CDR3 runs 13 residues. The CDR3 sequence is CASSDGDGETQYF. CDR3 sequence (DNA): TGTGCCAGCAGCGATGGGGACGGAGAGACCCAGTACTTC.

This chain links TRBV29-1 with TRBJ1-1, with D unclear. Germline V lookup: CDR1 SQVTM, CDR2 ANQGSEA. The CDR3 covers 13 residues. V lost 4 bases and J lost 4, with 13 bases in between. The CDR3 loop reads CSVAYGPGTEAFF. The DNA for the CDR3 is TGCAGCGTTGCATATGGTCCGGGCACTGAAGCTTTCTTT.

The chain couples TRBV7-2 to TRBJ1-1, with unresolved D. The CDR3 sequence is 12 residues long. Germline CDR1 reads SGHTA; CDR2 reads FQGNSA. Trimming left V 5 bases short and J 7 bases short, with 11 bases between. This CDR3 is CASSPGGVEAFF. DNA for the CDR3: TGTGCCAGCAGCCCAGGCGGGGTTGAAGCTTTCTTT. Drawing the rest from reference TRBV7-2 and TRBJ1-1, the complete variable domain is GAGVSQSPSNKVTEKGKDVELRCDPISGHTALYWYRQSLGQGLEFLIYFQGNSAPDKSGLPSDRFSAERTGGSVSTLTIQRTQQEDSAVYLCASSPGGVEAFFGQGTRLTVV.

The V gene is TRBV28, the J gene TRBJ2-3; TRBD2 aligns across 10 bases. Germline-derived CDR1 and CDR2 are MDHEN and SYDVKM. V trimming: 5 bases; J trimming: 3 bases; junction bases outside the gene matches: 8. The CDR3 has 16 amino acids. CDR3 bases: TGTGCCAGCAGTCTTCGGGGGACTAGCGCAACAGATACGCAGTATTTT. Encoded protein: CASSLRGTSATDTQYF.

The J gene is TRBJ1-1, the V gene TRBV29-1; no clear D gene. The V and J ends lost 0 bases and 7 bases respectively, with 6 bases between them. Germline-derived CDR1 and CDR2 are SQVTM and ANQGSEA. This CDR3 is built from 11 residues. CDR3 nucleotides: TGCAGCGTTGAAGATGGGAGTGAAGCTTTCTTT. Translating gives CSVEDGSEAFF.

The V gene is TRBV6-5, the J gene TRBJ2-5; TRBD2 matches 11 bases. With V trimmed by 4 bases and J by 12 bases, 7 bases remained unmatched. The CDR3 has 13 amino acids. Germline CDR1 is MNHEY and CDR2 is SVGAGI. The CDR3 nucleotides read TGTGCCAGCAGTTCGACTAGCGGGAACCACGAGTACTTC. Translation gives CASSSTSGNHEYF.

The CDR3 is CASSPGLAEPYEQYF. The CDR3 DNA reads TGTGCCAGCAGCCCGGGACTAGCGGAGCCCTACGAGCAGTACTTC. The chain couples TRBV27 to TRBJ2-7; 11 nucleotides match TRBD2. Unmatched junction bases numbered 6, after V lost 6 bases and J lost 2 bases. The germline gives CDR1 MNHEY, CDR2 SMNVEV (reference sequence). The CDR3 extends over 15 amino acids.

The chain combines TRBV7-9 with TRBJ2-1; 9 bases map to TRBD2. The CDR3 is 16 residues long. The V gene end was trimmed by 4 bases and the J gene end by 8 bases; junction bases not matched to a gene: 12. Germline V gene lookup returns CDR1 SEHNR and CDR2 FQNEAQ (reference sequence). CDR3 residues: CASSSLSGRPIHEQFF. DNA for the CDR3: TGTGCCAGCAGCTCCTTGAGCGGGAGGCCAATCCATGAGCAGTTCTTC.

The chain has TRBV7-9 and TRBJ2-5, with D possibly being TRBD2 (5 bases). From germline, CDR1 is SEHNR and CDR2 FQNEAQ (reference sequence). CDR3 size: 14 residues. The V end was cut by 10 bases, the J end by 2 bases, with 17 bases between. Written as DNA, the CDR3 is TGTGCCACGGCGAGGGTGTATAGACAAGAGACCCAGTACTTC. It specifies CATARVYRQETQYF.

V usage is TRBV27 and J usage is TRBJ2-7; D ambiguous. CDR3 length: 13 amino acids. Germline V gives CDR1 MNHEY, CDR2 SMNVEV (reference sequence). V lost 8 bases to trimming and J lost 1 base, with 12 bases between them. CDR3 DNA sequence: TGTGCCAGCGCCACTGGTATTTCCTACGAGCAGTACTTC. Translated: CASATGISYEQYF.

The CDR3 is CASSHGQGGDYGYTF. The CDR3 bases are TGCGCCAGCAGCCACGGACAGGGGGGGGACTATGGCTACACCTTC. The rearrangement uses TRBV4-1 and TRBJ1-2; 10 bases are a match to TRBD1. Germline V gene data show CDR1 as MGHRA and CDR2 as YSYEKL. The CDR3 sequence is 15 residues long. V lost 3 bases and J lost 3; bases outside the gene matches: 4.

V gene TRBV28 combines with J gene TRBJ2-1; 8 bases align to TRBD2. J was trimmed by 6 bases and V by 6 bases; bases with no gene match: 10. CDR1 is MDHEN and CDR2 is SYDVKM in the germline V gene. This CDR3 comprises 15 residues. The CDR3 spells CASSLSPGRVNEQFF. The CDR3 bases are TGTGCCAGCAGCCTATCTCCCGGGAGGGTCAATGAGCAGTTCTTC. Using reference TRBV28 and TRBJ2-1 for the parts outside the CDR3, the full variable domain is DVKVTQSSRYLVKRTGEKVFLECVQDMDHENMFWYRQDPGLGLRLIYFSYDVKMKEKGDIPEGYSVSREKKERFSLILESASTNQTSMYLCASSLSPGRVNEQFFGPGTRLTVL.

J is TRBJ1-5 and V is TRBV13; TRBD1 might be the D (6 bases). V was cut by 2 bases and J by 3 bases, with 11 bases left in between. CDR1 is PRHDT, CDR2 FYEKMQ, per germline (reference sequence). The length of the CDR3 is 15 residues. CDR3 sequence: CASSLRGSSNQPQHF. The CDR3 bases are TGTGCCAGCAGCTTAAGGGGGTCTTCCAATCAGCCCCAGCATTTT.

The CDR3 region is CASSFIGQGPARNEQYF. CDR3 nucleotides: TGTGCCAGCAGTTTCATAGGACAGGGGCCAGCTAGGAACGAGCAGTACTTC. This chain connects TRBV28 to TRBJ2-7, with TRBD1 identical over 9 bases. The V gene end was trimmed by 3 bases and the J gene end by 5 bases; junction bases not matched to a gene: 14. The CDR3 is 17 amino acids. The germline V gene has CDR1 MDHEN and CDR2 SYDVKM.

The rearrangement joins TRBV11-2 to TRBJ2-3; D remains unclear. CDR3 length: 14 amino acids. Germline V CDR1 and CDR2: SGHAT, FQNNGV. Trimming took 0 bases from V and 10 from J, leaving 14 bases between them. The CDR3 loop reads CASSLDPPGQAQYF. In DNA, the CDR3 is TGTGCCAGCAGCTTAGATCCCCCTGGCCAAGCGCAGTATTTT.

This chain connects TRBV28 to TRBJ2-7; 8 bases match TRBD2. This CDR3 is 16 amino acids long. The junction had 10 bases not matched to a gene; V was cut back by 3 bases and J by 3 bases. Germline lookup yields CDR1 MDHEN and CDR2 SYDVKM. The chain's CDR3 is CASSFGSVGRDYEQYF. The CDR3 DNA is TGTGCCAGCAGTTTTGGGTCGGTCGGGAGGGACTACGAGCAGTACTTC.

The chain uses TRBV7-9 and TRBJ2-1; D gene ambiguous. The CDR3 contains 10 residues. The V gene's germline CDR1 is SEHNR and CDR2 FQNEAQ (reference sequence). The ends were cut back, 11 bases at V and 6 bases at J, with 8 bases in the middle. CDR3 loop: CAGLSNEQFF. CDR3 bases: TGTGCCGGCCTCTCCAATGAGCAGTTCTTC.

The rearrangement uses TRBV19 and TRBJ2-2; 8 nucleotides match TRBD1. The length of the CDR3 is 12 residues. Unmatched junction bases numbered 1, after V lost 7 bases and J lost 6 bases. Germline loops: CDR1 LNHDA, CDR2 SQIVND (reference sequence). The CDR3 loop reads CASTQGAGELFF. The CDR3 DNA follows: TGTGCCAGTACACAGGGGGCCGGGGAGCTGTTTTTT. The full variable domain, in which reference TRBV19 and TRBJ2-2 provide the parts outside the CDR3, is DGGITQSPKYLFRKEGQNVTLSCEQNLNHDAMYWYRQDPGQGLRLIYYSQIVNDFQKGDIAEGYSVSREKKESFPLTVTSAQKNPTAFYLCASTQGAGELFFGEGSRLTVL.

In its sample, this clone was seen once. The chain employs TRBV28 and TRBJ2-5, with 10 bases lining up with TRBD2. CDR3 length equals 18 residues. Germline V gene sequence: CDR1 MDHEN, CDR2 SYDVKM. V trimming: 10 bases; J trimming: 0 bases; junction bases outside the gene matches: 17. As DNA, the CDR3 is TGTGCCACCCGTGGGCGTTTACTAGCGGGACCGGACCAAGAGACCCAGTACTTC. Its translation: CATRGRLLAGPDQETQYF.

The chain combines TRBV7-9 with TRBJ1-4; no definite D call. CDR1 is SEHNR, CDR2 FQNEAQ, per germline (reference sequence). This CDR3 has 13 amino acids. Between the trimmed V and J ends, which lost 6 bases and 0 bases, there was a span of 5 bases. The CDR3 nucleotides are TGTGCCAGCAGACCAGCAACTAATGAAAAACTGTTTTTT. Translating it yields CASRPATNEKLFF.

The genes are TRBV29-1 and TRBJ1-1; D is unclear. Germline loops: CDR1 SQVTM, CDR2 ANQGSEA. The CDR3 consists of 12 residues. The V gene lost 5 bases and the J gene lost 4 bases, with 11 bases spanning the gap. CDR3 residues: CSVRTPSTEAFF. CDR3 bases: TGCAGCGTTCGGACCCCAAGCACTGAAGCTTTCTTT.

The genes are TRBV5-1 and TRBJ2-7; 13 nucleotides align to TRBD2. CDR1 is SGHRS, CDR2 YFSETQ, per germline. V lost 4 bases to trimming and J lost 0 bases; unmatched junction nucleotides: 4. The CDR3 spans 16 residues. In DNA, the CDR3 is TGCGCCAGCAGCCCGGGGACTAGCGGGGCCTCCTACGAGCAGTACTTC. As protein: CASSPGTSGASYEQYF.

The chain combines TRBV27 with TRBJ2-7; the match to TRBD1 covers 8 bases. The CDR3 has 14 residues. Losses at the gene ends were 4 bases for V and 0 bases for J; bases not matched to a gene: 2. Per germline, CDR1 MNHEY and CDR2 SMNVEV (reference sequence). As DNA, the CDR3 is TGTGCCAGCAGTTGGACAGGGCCCTCCTACGAGCAGTACTTC. It is translated as CASSWTGPSYEQYF.

This clone was observed once. The genes are TRBV27 and TRBJ2-1, with D tentatively TRBD2 (7 bases). V was pared by 0 bases and J by 7 bases, with 13 bases between. This CDR3 has 15 residues. Germline V gene data show CDR1 as MNHEY and CDR2 as SMNVEV (reference sequence). The DNA of the CDR3 is TGTGCCAGCAGTTTATCGCATGAGGGGGGGAATGAGCAGTTCTTC. It encodes CASSLSHEGGNEQFF.